The 8 T cell receptor beta chains below come from one sample, sequenced in a study of shared clonotypes between healthy human individuals. Profiling relied on immunoSEQ multiplex PCR, and the TCRdb table lists in-frame clones only, not all of them. The sample includes around 2.1 million clones, about 93% of them seen just once. As defined, naive CD8 cells were CD45RO-negative and positively selected for CCR7, with terminally differentiated effector memory CD45RA+ cells excluded. Material: naive CD8+ T cells from PBMCs. Source of these receptors: a young man in good health. Some clones in this sample may be carry-over from other donors' samples.

In regard to this clone: Other nucleotide sequences from this sample produce the same CDR3. The chain carries TRBV6-1 and TRBJ2-7; 10 bases line up with TRBD2. V lost 3 bases and J lost 4; bases outside the gene matches: 6. The CDR3 runs 15 residues. Germline CDR1 MNHNS, CDR2 SASEGT. As DNA, the CDR3 is TGTGCCAGCAGTGACAGACTAGCGGGTCTTTACGAGCAGTACTTC. Protein product: CASSDRLAGLYEQYF.

The chain recombines TRBV19 with TRBJ2-1; 8 nucleotides align to TRBD1. Trimming at V came to 9 bases and at J to 0 bases, leaving 4 bases not matched to a gene. The CDR3 covers 14 residues. Germline CDR1 LNHDA, CDR2 SQIVND (reference sequence). The CDR3 is CASGQGLSYNEQFF. The CDR3 DNA follows: TGTGCCAGCGGACAGGGCCTCTCCTACAATGAGCAGTTCTTC.

The gene calls are TRBV18 and TRBJ2-5; a possible D gene is TRBD2 (6 bases). The V and J ends lost 4 bases and 2 bases respectively, with 20 bases between them. This CDR3 comprises 17 residues. The germline CDR1 and CDR2 sequences are KGHSH and LQKENI. CDR3 residues: CASSLGTPTSSQETQYF. CDR3 nucleotides: TGTGCCAGCTCACTCGGGACTCCCACTTCTAGTCAAGAGACCCAGTACTTC.

The chain recombines TRBV10-3 with TRBJ2-1; 11 bases match TRBD2. The CDR3 sequence is 14 residues long. Germline trimming cut 10 bases from V and 8 bases from J; bases unmatched to any gene: 10. Germline CDR1 reads ENHRY; CDR2 reads SYGVKD. CDR3 bases: TGTGCCAAAGCCTTAGCGGGAGGGCCGGATGAGCAGTTCTTC. It is translated as CAKALAGGPDEQFF.

The rearrangement joins TRBV5-4 to TRBJ2-7; D is perhaps TRBD2 (5 bases). From germline, CDR1 is SGHNT and CDR2 YYREEE (reference sequence). This CDR3 has 13 residues. Trimming left V 2 bases short and J 7 bases short, with 13 bases between. The CDR3 DNA follows: TGTGCCAGCAGCTTCTTGGTTGAGGGTGAGCAGTACTTC. It encodes CASSFLVEGEQYF.

The rearrangement joins TRBV28 to TRBJ2-2, with D tentatively TRBD1 or TRBD2 (5 bases each). The CDR3 contains 16 residues. The ends were cut back, 6 bases at V and 5 bases at J, with 19 bases in the middle. Looked up from germline, CDR1 is MDHEN and CDR2 is SYDVKM. CDR3 in DNA: TGTGCCAGCAGGGGGGTCAACGGGACGCAGACCGGGGAGCTGTTTTTT. Its protein is CASRGVNGTQTGELFF.

This clone came up a few times. This sample also contains other DNA sequences that code for the same CDR3. The rearrangement joins TRBV27 to TRBJ2-7; the D is unclear. Germline CDR1 and CDR2: MNHEY and SMNVEV (reference sequence). This CDR3 spans 13 amino acids. V was trimmed by 0 bases and J by 2 bases, leaving 5 bases between them. The CDR3 loop is CASSLSATYEQYF. In nucleotides, the CDR3 is TGTGCCAGCAGTTTATCGGCTACCTACGAGCAGTACTTC.

The chain has TRBV4-1 and TRBJ2-7, with D maybe TRBD1 (5 bases). Trimming stripped 0 bases from V and 2 bases from J, with 8 bases between. Germline loops: CDR1 MGHRA, CDR2 YSYEKL. The CDR3 loop spans 14 amino acids. The CDR3: CASSQEGRAYEQYF. The CDR3 DNA follows: TGCGCCAGCAGCCAAGAAGGCAGGGCCTACGAGCAGTACTTC.